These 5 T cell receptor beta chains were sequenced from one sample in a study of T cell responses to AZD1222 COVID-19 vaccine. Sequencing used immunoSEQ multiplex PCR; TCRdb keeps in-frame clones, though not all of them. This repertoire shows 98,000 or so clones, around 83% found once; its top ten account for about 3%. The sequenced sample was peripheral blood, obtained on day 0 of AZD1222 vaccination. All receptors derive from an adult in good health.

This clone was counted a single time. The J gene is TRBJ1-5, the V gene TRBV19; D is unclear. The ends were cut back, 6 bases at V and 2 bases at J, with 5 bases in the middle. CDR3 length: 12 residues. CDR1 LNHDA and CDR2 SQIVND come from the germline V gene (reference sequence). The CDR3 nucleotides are TGTGCCAGTAGAGATCGCAATCAGCCCCAGCATTTT. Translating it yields CASRDRNQPQHF.

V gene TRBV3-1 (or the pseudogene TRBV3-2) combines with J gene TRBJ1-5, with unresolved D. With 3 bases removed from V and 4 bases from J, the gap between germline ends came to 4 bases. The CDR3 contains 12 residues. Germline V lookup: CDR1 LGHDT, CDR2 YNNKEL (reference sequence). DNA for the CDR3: TGTGCCAGCAGCCAGGGTAATCAGCCCCAGCATTTT. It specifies CASSQGNQPQHF.

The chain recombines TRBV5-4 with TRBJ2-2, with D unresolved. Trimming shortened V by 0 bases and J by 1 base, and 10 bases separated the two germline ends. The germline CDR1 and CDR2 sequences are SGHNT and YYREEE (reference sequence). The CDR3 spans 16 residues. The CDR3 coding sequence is TGTGCCAGCAGCTTGGCCGAGATTCGGAACACCGGGGAGCTGTTTTTT. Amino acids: CASSLAEIRNTGELFF.

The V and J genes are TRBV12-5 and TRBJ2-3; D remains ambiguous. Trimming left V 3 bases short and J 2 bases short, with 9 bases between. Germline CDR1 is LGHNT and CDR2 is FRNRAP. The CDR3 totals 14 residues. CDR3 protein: CASGFAPDTDTQYF. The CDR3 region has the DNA TGTGCTAGTGGTTTCGCCCCGGACACAGATACGCAGTATTTT.

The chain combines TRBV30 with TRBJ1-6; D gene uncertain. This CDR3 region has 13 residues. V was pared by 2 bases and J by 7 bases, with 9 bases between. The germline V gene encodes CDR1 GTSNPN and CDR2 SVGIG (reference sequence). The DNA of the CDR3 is TGTGCCTGGAGTTTGCGGGAGAATTCACCCCTCCACTTT. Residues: CAWSLRENSPLHF.